One sample yielded the 20 T cell receptor beta chains listed below, sequenced in a study of T cells after posttransplantation cyclophosphamide. Sequenced by immunoSEQ multiplex PCR; TCRdb stores in-frame clones only, minus some. Among tens of thousands of clones listed, 91% were seen once. Cells defined as naive were viable CD3+CD4+ or CD3+CD8+ and CCR7+CD45RA+CD45RO-CD95-CD27+CD28+. Sequencing was done on a sample of naive CD4+ T cells sorted from blood. These receptors were obtained from a man aged 25-40 years in good health and a related stem cell transplant donor.

The chain employs TRBV9 and TRBJ1-3; perhaps TRBD1 as D (6 bases). CDR1 is SGDLS, CDR2 YYNGEE, per germline. V was pared by 3 bases and J by 0 bases, with 16 bases between. The CDR3 consists of 17 residues. Here the CDR3 DNA reads TGTGCCAGCAGCGCCCAGACAGGCGCTATCTCTGGAAACACCATATATTTT. Its translation is CASSAQTGAISGNTIYF. The variable domain in full, with the rest retrieved from reference TRBV9 and TRBJ1-3, is DSGVTQTPKHLITATGQRVTLRCSPRSGDLSVYWYQQSLDQGLQFLIQYYNGEERAKGNILERFSAQQFPDLHSELNLSSLELGDSALYFCASSAQTGAISGNTIYFGEGSWLTVV.

The count of this clone is one. The genes are TRBV15 and TRBJ2-1, with D perhaps matching TRBD2 (5 bases). V gave up 5 bases and J gave up 6 bases, with 14 bases separating them. This CDR3 comprises 14 residues. Germline CDR1 reads LNHNV; CDR2 reads YYDKDF (reference sequence). The CDR3 nucleotides are TGTGCCACCAGCGGTCTCCTACGGGGCAATGAGCAGTTCTTC. Translated, it gives CATSGLLRGNEQFF.

The chain couples TRBV18 to TRBJ1-2, with 9 bases lining up with TRBD1. The CDR3 sequence is 16 residues long. V lost 1 base, J lost 4 bases, and 7 bases stayed unmatched. CDR1 is KGHSH, CDR2 LQKENI, per germline. This CDR3 is CASSPLRDRAIYGYTF. The CDR3 region has the DNA TGTGCCAGCTCACCACTCCGGGACAGGGCTATCTATGGCTACACCTTC.

The rearrangement uses TRBV7-6 and TRBJ2-3; 8 bases line up with TRBD2. The V gene end was trimmed by 5 bases and the J gene end by 1 base; junction bases not matched to a gene: 5. The CDR3 spans 15 residues. Germline V lookup: CDR1 SGHVS, CDR2 FNYEAQ. The CDR3 DNA reads TGTGCCAGCAGCCGGAGCGGGGGTCGCACAGATACGCAGTATTTT. This translates into CASSRSGGRTDTQYF. The full variable domain, rest sourced from reference TRBV7-6 and TRBJ2-3, is GAGVSQSPRYKVTKRGQDVALRCDPISGHVSLYWYRQALGQGPEFLTYFNYEAQQDKSGLPNDRFSAERPEGSISTLTIQRTEQRDSAMYRCASSRSGGRTDTQYFGPGTRLTVL.

The chain joins TRBV7-9 to TRBJ2-1, with TRBD2 identical over 8 bases. The CDR3 totals 15 residues. Germline V gene sequence: CDR1 SEHNR, CDR2 FQNEAQ (reference sequence). With V trimmed by 1 base and J by 8 bases, 7 bases remained unmatched. CDR3 sequence (DNA): TGTGCCAGCAGCTTAGTCCGGGGGGGCCGGCATGAGCAGTTCTTC. Its translation: CASSLVRGGRHEQFF.

J is TRBJ1-1 and V is TRBV27; D gene unclear. The CDR3 has 13 amino acids. CDR1 and CDR2 from the germline V gene are MNHEY and SMNVEV (reference sequence). Deletions cut 4 bases from V and 8 bases from J, with 14 bases between. The CDR3 is CASSSAGVPEAFF. CDR3 nucleotides: TGTGCCAGCAGTTCTGCCGGGGTTCCCGAAGCTTTCTTT.

V is TRBV19 and J is TRBJ1-1; D is unclear. Germline-derived CDR1 and CDR2 are LNHDA and SQIVND (reference sequence). V lost 4 bases and J 1 base, leaving 7 bases between the germline ends. The CDR3 loop spans 13 amino acids. CDR3 sequence (DNA): TGTGCCAGTAGTACAATGAGGAACACTGAAGCTTTCTTT. It yields the protein CASSTMRNTEAFF.

J is TRBJ1-1 and V is TRBV19, with D possibly TRBD1 on 5 matching bases. V dropped 4 bases and J dropped 4 bases, with 13 bases sitting between them. This CDR3 contains 14 residues. Germline V gives CDR1 LNHDA, CDR2 SQIVND (reference sequence). The CDR3 sequence: CASSTRWGGTEAFF. The CDR3 DNA reads TGTGCCAGTAGTACAAGGTGGGGGGGCACTGAAGCTTTCTTT.

J is TRBJ2-3 and V is TRBV2, with D uncertain. The CDR3 runs 14 residues. V was cut by 5 bases and J by 0 bases, with 9 bases left in between. Germline values: CDR1 SNHLY, CDR2 FYNNEI. The CDR3 here is CASSHRPSTDTQYF. The CDR3 DNA follows: TGTGCCAGCAGTCACAGACCCAGCACAGATACGCAGTATTTT.

The chain joins TRBV9 to TRBJ1-5; TRBD1 agrees at 7 bases. The V segment lost 0 bases and the J segment 6 bases; nucleotides outside the gene matches: 3. CDR1 is SGDLS, CDR2 YYNGEE, per germline. The CDR3 is 14 residues long. The CDR3 DNA reads as TGTGCCAGCAGCGTAGGGGCAGGGGGTCAGCCCCAGCATTTT. As protein: CASSVGAGGQPQHF.

This clone was seen only once. The chain joins TRBV4-2 to TRBJ2-2; tentatively, D is TRBD2 (6 bases). The CDR3 totals 16 residues. The V end was cut by 5 bases, the J end by 7 bases, with 20 bases between. Per germline, CDR1 LGHNA and CDR2 YNFKEQ. For the CDR3, the DNA is TGTGCCAGCAGCTTAGAGGCGGGGAAAACCGGCGGGGAGCTGTTTTTT. It codes for CASSLEAGKTGGELFF.

This sequence joins TRBV7-9 and TRBJ2-5; D uncertain. V was trimmed by 5 bases and J by 1 base, leaving 11 bases between them. From germline, CDR1 is SEHNR and CDR2 FQNEAQ (reference sequence). The CDR3 extends over 14 amino acids. CDR3 sequence: CASSPRLFQETQYF. The CDR3 coding sequence is TGTGCCAGCAGCCCTAGACTGTTCCAAGAGACCCAGTACTTC.

The V call is TRBV6-1, the J call TRBJ2-7, with D tentatively TRBD1 (6 bases). Between the trimmed V and J ends, which lost 6 bases and 2 bases, there was a span of 11 bases. The germline gives CDR1 MNHNS, CDR2 SASEGT. This CDR3 is built from 13 residues. CDR3 sequence reads: CASRAGTTYEQYF. CDR3 nucleotides: TGTGCCAGCAGGGCCGGGACAACCTACGAGCAGTACTTC.

V usage is TRBV5-1 and J usage is TRBJ1-2, with 9 bases matching TRBD1. The CDR3 spans 14 residues. Unmatched junction bases numbered 10, after V lost 5 bases and J lost 8 bases. Germline loops: CDR1 SGHRS, CDR2 YFSETQ. Here the CDR3 reads CASRITGGAEGYTF. Written as DNA, the CDR3 is TGCGCCAGCAGAATAACAGGGGGCGCGGAGGGCTACACCTTC.

The CDR3 DNA reads TGTGCTAGTGGTTCCGGACAGGGGCCGAATCAGCCCCAGCATTTT. It translates to CASGSGQGPNQPQHF. The rearrangement uses TRBV12-5 and TRBJ1-5; 9 nucleotides agree with TRBD1. The CDR3 consists of 15 residues. The germline V gene has CDR1 LGHNT and CDR2 FRNRAP. V was pared by 4 bases and J by 4 bases, with 5 bases of the junction left unmatched. The entire variable domain, with the rest obtained from reference TRBV12-5 and TRBJ1-5, is as follows: DARVTQTPRHKVTEMGQEVTMRCQPILGHNTVFWYRQTMMQGLELLAYFRNRAPLDDSGMPKDRFSAEMPDATLATLKIQPSEPRDSAVYFCASGSGQGPNQPQHFGDGTRLSIL.

The chain carries TRBV7-3 and TRBJ2-3, with 10 bases fitting TRBD2. Germline V gives CDR1 SGHTA, CDR2 FQGTGA. J gave up 3 bases and V 4 bases, and 4 bases lay outside the gene matches. The CDR3 contains 15 residues. The CDR3, as DNA: TGTGCCAGCAGCTCTAGCGGGGGTTGGACAGATACGCAGTATTTT. Residues: CASSSSGGWTDTQYF.

V usage is TRBV5-4 and J usage is TRBJ2-1; tentative D call: TRBD1 (6 bases). V was clipped by 2 bases and J by 9 bases, with 12 bases between them. This CDR3 contains 13 residues. Germline CDR1 is SGHNT and CDR2 is YYREEE (reference sequence). The CDR3 nucleotides read TGTGCCAGCAGCTTACAGGGAACTAGTGAGCAGTTCTTC. Translation gives CASSLQGTSEQFF. The entire variable domain, with the rest obtained from reference TRBV5-4 and TRBJ2-1, is as follows: ETGVTQSPTHLIKTRGQQVTLRCSSQSGHNTVSWYQQALGQGPQFIFQYYREEENGRGNFPPRFSGLQFPNYSSELNVNALELDDSALYLCASSLQGTSEQFFGPGTRLTVL.

The V call is TRBV19, the J call TRBJ1-1, with a weak D call TRBD1 (5 bases). The V end lost 7 bases, the J end lost 3 bases, and 15 bases lay between the germline ends. In germline, CDR1 is LNHDA, CDR2 SQIVND (reference sequence). The CDR3 runs to 14 residues. CDR3: CASKEGPVDTEAFF. CDR3 coding DNA: TGTGCCAGTAAGGAGGGGCCTGTGGACACTGAAGCTTTCTTT. The full variable domain, completed using reference TRBV19 and TRBJ1-1, is DGGITQSPKYLFRKEGQNVTLSCEQNLNHDAMYWYRQDPGQGLRLIYYSQIVNDFQKGDIAEGYSVSREKKESFPLTVTSAQKNPTAFYLCASKEGPVDTEAFFGQGTRLTVV.

The chain has TRBV7-7 and TRBJ2-1, with 13 bases that match TRBD2. The CDR3 sequence is 22 residues long. Germline-derived CDR1 and CDR2 are SSHAT and FNYEAQ (reference sequence). The V segment lost 5 bases and the J segment 2 bases; nucleotides outside the gene matches: 21. As DNA, the CDR3 is TGTGCCAGCAGCCCTAGAGGGGGGTTGACTAGCGGGGGGCCCTATCCCTACAATGAGCAGTTCTTC. Translated, it gives CASSPRGGLTSGGPYPYNEQFF.

This rearrangement joins TRBV19 to TRBJ2-1; the match to TRBD1 covers 10 bases. CDR3 size: 13 residues. Trimming took 3 bases from V and 12 from J; bases not matched to a gene: 5. Germline lookup yields CDR1 LNHDA and CDR2 SQIVND (reference sequence). The CDR3 DNA sequence: TGTGCCAGTAGTATCCCGGGGGACAGGGGGCAGTTCTTC. Translated, it gives CASSIPGDRGQFF.